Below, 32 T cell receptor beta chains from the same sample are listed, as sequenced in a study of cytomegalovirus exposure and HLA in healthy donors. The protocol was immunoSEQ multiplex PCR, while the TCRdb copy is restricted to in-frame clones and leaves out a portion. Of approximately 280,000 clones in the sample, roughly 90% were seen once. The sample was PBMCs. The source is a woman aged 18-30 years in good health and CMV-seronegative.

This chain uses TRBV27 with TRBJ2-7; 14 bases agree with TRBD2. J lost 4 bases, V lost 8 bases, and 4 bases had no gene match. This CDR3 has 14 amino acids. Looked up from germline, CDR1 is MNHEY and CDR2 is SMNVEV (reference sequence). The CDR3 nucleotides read TGTGCCAGCCGGGGGACTAGCGGGAGTTACGAGCAGTACTTC. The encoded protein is CASRGTSGSYEQYF.

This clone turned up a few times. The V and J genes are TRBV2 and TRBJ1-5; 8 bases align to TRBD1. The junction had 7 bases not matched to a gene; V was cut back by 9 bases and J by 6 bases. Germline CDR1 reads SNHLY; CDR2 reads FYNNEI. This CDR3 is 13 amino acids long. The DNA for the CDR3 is TGTGCCAGTCAACAGGGGGAGGTTCAGCCCCAGCATTTT. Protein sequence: CASQQGEVQPQHF.

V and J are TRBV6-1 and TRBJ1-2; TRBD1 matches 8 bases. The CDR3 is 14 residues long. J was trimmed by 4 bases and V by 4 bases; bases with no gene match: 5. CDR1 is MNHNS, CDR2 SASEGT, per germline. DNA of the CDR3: TGTGCCAGCAGTGGCCAGGGGGCCGGCTATGGCTACACCTTC. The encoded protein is CASSGQGAGYGYTF.

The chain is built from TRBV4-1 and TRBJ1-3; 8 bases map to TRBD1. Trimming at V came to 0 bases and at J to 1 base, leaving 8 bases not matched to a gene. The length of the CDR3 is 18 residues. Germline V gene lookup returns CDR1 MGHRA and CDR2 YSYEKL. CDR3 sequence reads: CASSQDQRRQGSGNTIYF. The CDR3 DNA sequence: TGCGCCAGCAGCCAAGATCAACGCAGACAGGGGTCTGGAAACACCATATATTTT.

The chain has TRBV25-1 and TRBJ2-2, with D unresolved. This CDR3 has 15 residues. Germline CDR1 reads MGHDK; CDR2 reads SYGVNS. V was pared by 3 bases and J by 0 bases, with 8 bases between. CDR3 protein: CASSESVANTGELFF. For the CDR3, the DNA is TGTGCCAGCAGTGAGTCGGTGGCGAACACCGGGGAGCTGTTTTTT.

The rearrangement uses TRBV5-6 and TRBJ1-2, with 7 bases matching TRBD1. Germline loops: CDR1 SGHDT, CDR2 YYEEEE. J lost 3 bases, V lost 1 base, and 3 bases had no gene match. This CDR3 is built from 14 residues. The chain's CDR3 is CASSLRDSDYGYTF. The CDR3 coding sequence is TGTGCCAGCAGCTTGCGGGACAGCGACTATGGCTACACCTTC.

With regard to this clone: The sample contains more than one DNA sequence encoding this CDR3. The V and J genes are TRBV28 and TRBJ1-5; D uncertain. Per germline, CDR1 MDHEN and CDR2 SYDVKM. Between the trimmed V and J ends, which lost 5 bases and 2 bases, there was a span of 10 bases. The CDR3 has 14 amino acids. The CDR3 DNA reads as TGTGCCAGCAGTCTCCCCGGTGGCAATCAGCCCCAGCATTTT. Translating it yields CASSLPGGNQPQHF. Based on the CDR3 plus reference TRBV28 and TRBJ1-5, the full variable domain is DVKVTQSSRYLVKRTGEKVFLECVQDMDHENMFWYRQDPGLGLRLIYFSYDVKMKEKGDIPEGYSVSREKKERFSLILESASTNQTSMYLCASSLPGGNQPQHFGDGTRLSIL.

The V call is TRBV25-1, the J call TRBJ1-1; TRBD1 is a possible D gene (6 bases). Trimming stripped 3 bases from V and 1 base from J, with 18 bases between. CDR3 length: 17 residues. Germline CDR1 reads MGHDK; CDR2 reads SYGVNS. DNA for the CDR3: TGTGCCAGCAGTGAGCGGAAAGGCAGGGGATCGAACACTGAAGCTTTCTTT. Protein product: CASSERKGRGSNTEAFF.

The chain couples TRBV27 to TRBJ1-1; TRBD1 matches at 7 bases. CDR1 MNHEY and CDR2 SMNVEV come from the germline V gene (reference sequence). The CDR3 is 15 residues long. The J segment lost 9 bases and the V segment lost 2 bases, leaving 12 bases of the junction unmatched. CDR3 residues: CASSLRGQGGIQAFF. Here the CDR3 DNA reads TGTGCCAGCAGTTTAAGAGGTCAAGGGGGCATTCAAGCTTTCTTT.

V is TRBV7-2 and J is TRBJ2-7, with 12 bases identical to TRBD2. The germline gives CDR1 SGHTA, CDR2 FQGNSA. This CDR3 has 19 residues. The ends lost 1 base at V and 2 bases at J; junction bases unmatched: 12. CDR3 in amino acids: CASSLVAPRLAGETYEQYF. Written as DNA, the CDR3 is TGTGCCAGCAGCTTAGTGGCACCGAGACTAGCGGGAGAGACCTACGAGCAGTACTTC.

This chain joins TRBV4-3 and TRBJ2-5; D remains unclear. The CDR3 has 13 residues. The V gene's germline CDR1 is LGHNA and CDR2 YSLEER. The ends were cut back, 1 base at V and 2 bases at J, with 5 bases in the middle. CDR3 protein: CASSQARQETQYF. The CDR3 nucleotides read TGCGCCAGCAGCCAAGCCCGTCAAGAGACCCAGTACTTC.

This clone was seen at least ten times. Written as DNA, the CDR3 is TGTGCCAGTACCTTACAGCCGGGATTGTACACTGAAGCTTTCTTT. It specifies CASTLQPGLYTEAFF. The V gene is TRBV19, the J gene TRBJ1-1; D is unclear. The germline gives CDR1 LNHDA, CDR2 SQIVND (reference sequence). The CDR3 loop spans 15 amino acids. Trimming took 7 bases from V and 3 from J, leaving 18 bases between them. Drawing the rest from reference TRBV19 and TRBJ1-1, the complete variable domain is DGGITQSPKYLFRKEGQNVTLSCEQNLNHDAMYWYRQDPGQGLRLIYYSQIVNDFQKGDIAEGYSVSREKKESFPLTVTSAQKNPTAFYLCASTLQPGLYTEAFFGQGTRLTVV.

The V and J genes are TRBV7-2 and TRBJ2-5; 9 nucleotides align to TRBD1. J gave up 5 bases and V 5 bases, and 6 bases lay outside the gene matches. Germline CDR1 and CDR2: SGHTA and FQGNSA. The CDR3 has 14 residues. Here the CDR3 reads CASSLGTGKETQYF. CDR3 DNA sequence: TGTGCCAGCAGCCTAGGGACAGGGAAGGAGACCCAGTACTTC.

The CDR3 protein is CASSQETYRDRGGYTF. Written as DNA, the CDR3 is TGTGCCAGCAGCCAAGAAACCTACCGGGACAGAGGCGGCTACACCTTC. This chain connects TRBV4-2 to TRBJ1-2, with 7 bases matching TRBD1. CDR3 length: 16 residues. After removal of 0 bases from V and 8 bases from J, the junction contained 12 bases not matched to a gene. CDR1 is LGHNA, CDR2 YNFKEQ, per germline.

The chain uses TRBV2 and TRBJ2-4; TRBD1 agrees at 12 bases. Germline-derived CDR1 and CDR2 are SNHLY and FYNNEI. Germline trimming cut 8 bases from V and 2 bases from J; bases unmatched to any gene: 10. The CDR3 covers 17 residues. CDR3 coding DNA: TGTGCCAGCGGCCGGGACAGGGGGCTATTGACCAAAAACATTCAGTACTTC. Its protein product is CASGRDRGLLTKNIQYF.

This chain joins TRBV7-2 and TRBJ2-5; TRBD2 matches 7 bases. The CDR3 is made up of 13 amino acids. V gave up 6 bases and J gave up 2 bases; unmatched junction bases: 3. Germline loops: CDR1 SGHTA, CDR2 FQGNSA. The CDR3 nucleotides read TGTGCCAGCAGGCCGGGACTACAAGAGACCCAGTACTTC. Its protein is CASRPGLQETQYF.

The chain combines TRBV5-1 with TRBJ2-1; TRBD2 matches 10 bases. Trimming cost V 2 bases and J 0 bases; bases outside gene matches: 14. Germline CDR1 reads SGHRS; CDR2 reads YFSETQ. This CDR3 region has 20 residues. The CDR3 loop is CASSFGEVAGGPSSYNEQFF. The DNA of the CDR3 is TGCGCCAGCAGCTTTGGAGAGGTAGCGGGAGGCCCGAGCTCCTACAATGAGCAGTTCTTC.

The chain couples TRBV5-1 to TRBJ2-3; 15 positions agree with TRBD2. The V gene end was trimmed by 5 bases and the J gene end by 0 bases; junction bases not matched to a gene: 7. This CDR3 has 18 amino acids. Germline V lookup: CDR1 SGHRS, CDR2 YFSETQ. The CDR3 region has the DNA TGCGCCAGCAGACAGGGGACTAGCGGGAGGTGGAGCACAGATACGCAGTATTTT. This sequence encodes CASRQGTSGRWSTDTQYF.

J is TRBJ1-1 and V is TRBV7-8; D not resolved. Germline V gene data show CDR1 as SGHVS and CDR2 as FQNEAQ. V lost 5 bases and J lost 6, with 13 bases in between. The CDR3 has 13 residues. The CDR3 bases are TGTGCCAGCAGCCTGAAGCTGGGCTCTGAAGCTTTCTTT. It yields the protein CASSLKLGSEAFF. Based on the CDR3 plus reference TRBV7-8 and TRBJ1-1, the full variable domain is GAGVSQSPRYKVAKRGQDVALRCDPISGHVSLFWYQQALGQGPEFLTYFQNEAQLDKSGLPSDRFFAERPEGSVSTLKIQRTQQEDSAVYLCASSLKLGSEAFFGQGTRLTVV.

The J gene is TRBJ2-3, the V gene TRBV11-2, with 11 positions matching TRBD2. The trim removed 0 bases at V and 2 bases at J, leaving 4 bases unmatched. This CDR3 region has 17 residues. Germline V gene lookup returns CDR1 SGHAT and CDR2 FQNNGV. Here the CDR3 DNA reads TGTGCCAGCAGCTTAGACTCTAGCGGGAGGACCACAGATACGCAGTATTTT. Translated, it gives CASSLDSSGRTTDTQYF.

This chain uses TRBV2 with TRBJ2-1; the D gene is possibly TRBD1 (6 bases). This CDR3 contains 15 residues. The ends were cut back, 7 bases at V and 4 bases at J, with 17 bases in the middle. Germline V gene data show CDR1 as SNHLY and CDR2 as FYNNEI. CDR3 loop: CASIKQGSLYNEQFF. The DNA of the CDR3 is TGTGCCAGCATCAAACAGGGATCCTTGTACAATGAGCAGTTCTTC. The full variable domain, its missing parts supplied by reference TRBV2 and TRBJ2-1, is EPEVTQTPSHQVTQMGQEVILRCVPISNHLYFYWYRQILGQKVEFLVSFYNNEISEKSEIFDDQFSVERPDGSNFTLKIRSTKLEDSAMYFCASIKQGSLYNEQFFGPGTRLTVL.

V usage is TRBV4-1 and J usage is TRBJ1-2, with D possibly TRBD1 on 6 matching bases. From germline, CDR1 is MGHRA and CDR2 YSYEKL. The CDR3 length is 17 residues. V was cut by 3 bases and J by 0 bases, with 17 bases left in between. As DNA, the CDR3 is TGCGCCAGCAGCCAGTACTCAGGGGCCCCTACTAACTATGGCTACACCTTC. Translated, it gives CASSQYSGAPTNYGYTF.

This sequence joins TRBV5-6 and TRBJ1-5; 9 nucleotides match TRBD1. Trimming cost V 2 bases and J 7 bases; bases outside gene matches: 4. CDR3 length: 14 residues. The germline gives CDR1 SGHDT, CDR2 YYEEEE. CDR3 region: CASSFGTGSQPQHF. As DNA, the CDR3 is TGTGCCAGCAGCTTTGGGACAGGGAGCCAGCCCCAGCATTTT.

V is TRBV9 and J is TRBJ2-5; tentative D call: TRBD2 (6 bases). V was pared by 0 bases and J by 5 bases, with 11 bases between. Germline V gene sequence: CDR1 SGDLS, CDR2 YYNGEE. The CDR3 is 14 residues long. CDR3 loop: CASSVASGRETQYF. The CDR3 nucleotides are TGTGCCAGCAGCGTAGCTTCAGGGAGGGAGACCCAGTACTTC.

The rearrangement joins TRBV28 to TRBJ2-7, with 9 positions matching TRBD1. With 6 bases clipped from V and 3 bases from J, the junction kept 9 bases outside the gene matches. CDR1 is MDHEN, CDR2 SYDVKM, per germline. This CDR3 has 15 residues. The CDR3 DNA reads TGTGCCAGCAGAGCCGGACAGGGGCCATTCTACGAGCAGTACTTC. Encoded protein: CASRAGQGPFYEQYF.

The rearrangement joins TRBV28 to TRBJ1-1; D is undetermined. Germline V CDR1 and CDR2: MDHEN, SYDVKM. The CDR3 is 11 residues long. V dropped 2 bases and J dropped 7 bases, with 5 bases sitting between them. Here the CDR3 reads CASSLRVEAFF. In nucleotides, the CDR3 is TGTGCCAGCAGTTTACGGGTTGAAGCTTTCTTT. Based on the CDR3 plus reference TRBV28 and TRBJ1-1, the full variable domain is DVKVTQSSRYLVKRTGEKVFLECVQDMDHENMFWYRQDPGLGLRLIYFSYDVKMKEKGDIPEGYSVSREKKERFSLILESASTNQTSMYLCASSLRVEAFFGQGTRLTVV.

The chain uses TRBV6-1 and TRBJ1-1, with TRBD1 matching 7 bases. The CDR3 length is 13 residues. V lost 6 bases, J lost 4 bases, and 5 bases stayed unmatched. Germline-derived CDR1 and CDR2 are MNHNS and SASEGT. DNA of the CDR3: TGTGCCAGCAGACAGGGGTTATCCACTGAAGCTTTCTTT. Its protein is CASRQGLSTEAFF.

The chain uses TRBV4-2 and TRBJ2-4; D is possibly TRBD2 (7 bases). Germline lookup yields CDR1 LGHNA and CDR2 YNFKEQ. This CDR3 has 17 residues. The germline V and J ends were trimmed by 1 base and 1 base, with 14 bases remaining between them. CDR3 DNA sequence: TGTGCCAGCAGCCAAGGACGGGGGGCTCAGGCCAAAAACATTCAGTACTTC. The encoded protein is CASSQGRGAQAKNIQYF.

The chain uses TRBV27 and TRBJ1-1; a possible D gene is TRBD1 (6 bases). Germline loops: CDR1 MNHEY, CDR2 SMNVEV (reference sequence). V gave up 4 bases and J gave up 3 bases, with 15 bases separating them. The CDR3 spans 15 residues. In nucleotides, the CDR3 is TGTGCCAGCAGTTCCACCCCCAGGGGTTACACTGAAGCTTTCTTT. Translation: CASSSTPRGYTEAFF.

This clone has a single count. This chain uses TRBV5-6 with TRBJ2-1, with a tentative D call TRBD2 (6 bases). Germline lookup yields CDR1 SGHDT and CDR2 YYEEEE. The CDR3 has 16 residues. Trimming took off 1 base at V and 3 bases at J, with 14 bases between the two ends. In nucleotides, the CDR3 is TGTGCCAGCAGCTTGCTCGATTCCGGGAGCTACAATGAGCAGTTCTTC. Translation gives CASSLLDSGSYNEQFF.

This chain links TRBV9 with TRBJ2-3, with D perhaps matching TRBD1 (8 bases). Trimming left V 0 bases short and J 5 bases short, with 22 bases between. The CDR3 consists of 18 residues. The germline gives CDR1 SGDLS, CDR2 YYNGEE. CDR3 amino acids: CASSVDPQGAGVVDTQYF. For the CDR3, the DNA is TGTGCCAGCAGCGTAGATCCCCAGGGGGCGGGAGTGGTAGATACGCAGTATTTT.

As DNA, the CDR3 is TGTGCCAGCAGCTTGGGGCCCAAATGGGCCTATGGCTACACCTTC. Its translation is CASSLGPKWAYGYTF. The J gene is TRBJ1-2, the V gene TRBV11-2, with a possible D match to TRBD1 (5 bases). Germline V gene lookup returns CDR1 SGHAT and CDR2 FQNNGV. The CDR3 has 15 residues. V lost 3 bases and J lost 4, with 15 bases in between.